This passage covers 8 T cell receptor beta chains from one sample sequenced in a study of CD8+ T cells in alopecia areata. Extracted RNA was reverse transcribed, and the resulting cDNA served as sequencing template. This table comes from immunoSEQ multiplex PCR, and its TCRdb copy is limited to in-frame clones, with some not included. The sample carries under 250,000 clones, around three fifths recorded once. This sample comprised CD4+ T cells sorted from blood, obtained at week 0. The source is a human donor with alopecia areata.

This clone has only a few counts. V usage is TRBV5-1 and J usage is TRBJ1-1; 7 nucleotides match TRBD1. The ends lost 1 base at V and 3 bases at J; junction bases unmatched: 0. Germline loops: CDR1 SGHRS, CDR2 YFSETQ. The CDR3 loop spans 13 amino acids. The CDR3 DNA reads as TGCGCCAGCAGCTTGACAGGGGACACTGAAGCTTTCTTT. It translates to CASSLTGDTEAFF.

The J gene is TRBJ2-2, the V gene TRBV5-1; 8 nucleotides align to TRBD2. Germline loops: CDR1 SGHRS, CDR2 YFSETQ. The CDR3 is 16 residues long. The V and J ends lost 6 bases and 2 bases, in that order; junction bases with no gene match: 9. CDR3 bases: TGCGCCAGCACCTCGGGTCTAGCGGGTAACACCGGGGAGCTGTTTTTT. The encoded protein is CASTSGLAGNTGELFF. Supplemented by reference TRBV5-1 and TRBJ2-2, the full variable domain reads KAGVTQTPRYLIKTRGQQVTLSCSPISGHRSVSWYQQTPGQGLQFLFEYFSETQRNKGNFPGRFSGRQFSNSRSEMNVSTLELGDSALYLCASTSGLAGNTGELFFGEGSRLTVL.

This clone turned up a few times. The chain is built from TRBV30 and TRBJ1-2, with 7 bases matching TRBD1. CDR1 is GTSNPN and CDR2 is SVGIG in the germline V gene (reference sequence). V dropped 4 bases and J dropped 2; count of bases not matched to a gene: 4. The CDR3 sequence is 13 residues long. In nucleotides, the CDR3 is TGTGCCTGGACAGGGGGAAGCAACTATGGCTACACCTTC. Translated: CAWTGGSNYGYTF.

This clone has a handful of counts. The chain recombines TRBV11-2 with TRBJ2-2, with D possibly being TRBD1 (6 bases). This CDR3 has 13 residues. Germline CDR1 and CDR2: SGHAT and FQNNGV. Between the trimmed V and J ends, which lost 8 bases and 5 bases, there was a span of 12 bases. CDR3 sequence (DNA): TGTGCCAGCGCAGGGGATCGGACCGGGGAGCTGTTTTTT. This gives the protein CASAGDRTGELFF.

The chain is built from TRBV4-2 and TRBJ1-2; D remains unclear. The CDR3 totals 16 residues. The V gene lost 4 bases and the J gene lost 0 bases, with 15 bases spanning the gap. Germline V lookup: CDR1 LGHNA, CDR2 YNFKEQ. The CDR3 DNA reads as TGTGCCAGCAGCCCCGGGAGTGGCGGATCTAACTATGGCTACACCTTC. Its translation: CASSPGSGGSNYGYTF.

A few counts support this clone. This rearrangement joins TRBV18 to TRBJ1-5, with no clear D. The V gene lost 6 bases and the J gene lost 3 bases, with 9 bases spanning the gap. The CDR3 extends over 13 amino acids. Germline V gene lookup returns CDR1 KGHSH and CDR2 LQKENI. The CDR3 region is CASSEGTNQPQHF. In nucleotides, the CDR3 is TGTGCCAGCTCTGAGGGTACCAATCAGCCCCAGCATTTT. The complete variable domain, with remaining parts taken from reference TRBV18 and TRBJ1-5, reads NAGVMQNPRHLVRRRGQEARLRCSPMKGHSHVYWYRQLPEEGLKFMVYLQKENIIDESGMPKERFSAEFPKEGPSILRIQQVVRGDSAAYFCASSEGTNQPQHFGDGTRLSIL.

This clone was counted only a few times. The rearrangement joins TRBV5-1 to TRBJ2-7, with D possibly called TRBD1 or TRBD2 (5 bases each). The V end lost 4 bases, the J end lost 4 bases, and 15 bases lay between the germline ends. CDR3 length: 14 residues. In germline, CDR1 is SGHRS, CDR2 YFSETQ. The CDR3 coding sequence is TGCGCCAGCAGCGCTACCGGGACCGAGTACGAGCAGTACTTC. This encodes CASSATGTEYEQYF.

This chain links TRBV7-2 with TRBJ2-7; D is ambiguous. The CDR3 is made up of 13 amino acids. V was clipped by 4 bases and J by 9 bases, with 16 bases between them. The germline gives CDR1 SGHTA, CDR2 FQGNSA. DNA of the CDR3: TGTGCCAGCAGCTATGGCCCCGCCATTGGGCAGTACTTC. It is translated as CASSYGPAIGQYF.